A single sample gave rise to the 26 T cell receptor beta chains below, sequenced in a study of blood T cell repertoires in COVID-19. Clones were sequenced by immunoSEQ multiplex PCR, and TCRdb holds only the in-frame ones, with some missing. This table has a few hundred thousand clones, approximately 90% appearing once. Material for sequencing was peripheral blood. The receptors were gathered from a woman between 50 and 59 years old with COVID-19, enrolled during active disease.

The rearrangement joins TRBV19 to TRBJ1-5; 11 bases fit TRBD1. The J segment lost 2 bases and the V segment lost 5 bases, leaving 2 bases of the junction unmatched. The CDR3 has 15 amino acids. The germline gives CDR1 LNHDA, CDR2 SQIVND (reference sequence). The CDR3 DNA reads TGTGCCAGTAGTGGGACAGGGGGTCGCAATCAGCCCCAGCATTTT. This sequence encodes CASSGTGGRNQPQHF.

The rearrangement links TRBV12-3 or TRBV12-4 to TRBJ1-5; D gene uncertain. V lost 8 bases, J lost 7 bases, and 15 bases lay in between. The CDR3 is made up of 13 amino acids. The CDR3 reads CASRRVRGQPQHF. The CDR3 region has the DNA TGTGCCAGCCGTCGGGTTAGAGGCCAGCCCCAGCATTTT.

The CDR3 here is CASSSPVNTEAFF. The CDR3 nucleotides are TGTGCCAGCAGTTCCCCGGTGAACACTGAAGCTTTCTTT. This rearrangement joins TRBV6-6 to TRBJ1-1; D ambiguous. CDR1 is MNHNY, CDR2 SVGAGI, per germline (reference sequence). Trimming cost V 4 bases and J 0 bases, with 6 bases left between them. The CDR3 is 13 amino acids.

This clone has just one count. V is TRBV6-5 and J is TRBJ2-6; 7 bases map to TRBD1. V dropped 6 bases and J dropped 4; count of bases not matched to a gene: 6. This CDR3 has 15 residues. Germline CDR1 MNHEY, CDR2 SVGAGI. In DNA, the CDR3 is TGTGCCAGCAGCCTTCAGGGGGTCGGGGCCAACGTCCTGACTTTC. Its translation: CASSLQGVGANVLTF.

The chain is built from TRBV2 and TRBJ2-3; 9 nucleotides match TRBD2. This CDR3 spans 16 amino acids. J gave up 6 bases and V 2 bases, and 9 bases lay outside the gene matches. Germline loops: CDR1 SNHLY, CDR2 FYNNEI. CDR3 nucleotide sequence: TGTGCCAGCAGTGAAATCATGGTAGCGGGAGCTGATACGCAGTATTTT. Protein product: CASSEIMVAGADTQYF.

This chain links TRBV19 with TRBJ1-2, with a possible D match to TRBD1 (5 bases). Deletions cut 2 bases from V and 6 bases from J, with 13 bases between. This CDR3 spans 14 amino acids. Germline-derived CDR1 and CDR2 are LNHDA and SQIVND (reference sequence). CDR3 region: CASSIRARANGYTF. The DNA for the CDR3 is TGTGCCAGTAGTATAAGGGCCAGGGCTAATGGCTACACCTTC.

This clone was recorded only once. CDR3 coding DNA: TGTGCCAGTAGTATGGGGGACAGGGGTGCCTGGAGCTACACCTTC. This encodes CASSMGDRGAWSYTF. The chain employs TRBV19 and TRBJ1-2; 10 bases align to TRBD1. Germline V lookup: CDR1 LNHDA, CDR2 SQIVND (reference sequence). Trimming removed 3 bases from V and 9 bases from J; junction bases left unmatched: 10. The CDR3 is 15 amino acids. The full variable domain, rest sourced from reference TRBV19 and TRBJ1-2, is DGGITQSPKYLFRKEGQNVTLSCEQNLNHDAMYWYRQDPGQGLRLIYYSQIVNDFQKGDIAEGYSVSREKKESFPLTVTSAQKNPTAFYLCASSMGDRGAWSYTFGSGTRLTVV.

The chain combines TRBV4-1 with TRBJ2-2; no firm D call. Germline assignment: CDR1 MGHRA and CDR2 YSYEKL. The CDR3 is 17 amino acids. V dropped 5 bases and J dropped 2 bases, with 18 bases sitting between them. This CDR3 is CASSAGPDRRNTGELFF. Here the CDR3 DNA reads TGCGCCAGCAGCGCAGGTCCAGACCGACGAAACACCGGGGAGCTGTTTTTT.

J is TRBJ2-1 and V is TRBV3-1 (or the pseudogene TRBV3-2); 10 bases fit TRBD2. This CDR3 is 15 amino acids long. V dropped 4 bases and J dropped 4; count of bases not matched to a gene: 4. CDR1 and CDR2 from the germline V gene are LGHDT and YNNKEL (reference sequence). CDR3 DNA: TGTGCCAGCAGCCGGGAACTAGCGGGGTACAATGAGCAGTTCTTC. Residues: CASSRELAGYNEQFF.

The CDR3 sequence is CASSSPVLGAGANVLTF. CDR3 DNA sequence: TGTGCCAGCAGCTCTCCGGTGCTAGGGGCTGGGGCCAACGTCCTGACTTTC. The rearrangement uses TRBV9 and TRBJ2-6; a possible D gene is TRBD1 (5 bases). This CDR3 has 17 amino acids. The germline V and J ends were trimmed by 4 bases and 2 bases, with 16 bases remaining between them. Per the germline V gene, CDR1 is SGDLS and CDR2 is YYNGEE.

The chain joins TRBV2 to TRBJ2-2, with 10 bases matching TRBD2. This CDR3 is 18 amino acids long. Germline values: CDR1 SNHLY, CDR2 FYNNEI. With 4 bases clipped from V and 0 bases from J, the junction kept 8 bases outside the gene matches. CDR3 amino acids: CASSGKRGGVTNTGELFF. The CDR3 DNA reads TGTGCCAGCAGTGGGAAGCGGGGGGGCGTAACGAACACCGGGGAGCTGTTTTTT.

The rearrangement joins TRBV19 to TRBJ1-5, with a tentative D call TRBD1 (5 bases). V was shortened by 7 bases and J by 6 bases, with 10 bases between the two germline ends. Germline lookup yields CDR1 LNHDA and CDR2 SQIVND (reference sequence). The CDR3 runs 12 residues. The CDR3 is CASMGGGQPQHF. The CDR3 nucleotides read TGTGCCAGTATGGGGGGAGGTCAGCCCCAGCATTTT.

The chain has TRBV9 and TRBJ1-2; D uncertain. V lost 0 bases, J lost 8 bases, and 8 bases lay in between. CDR3 length: 12 amino acids. Germline values: CDR1 SGDLS, CDR2 YYNGEE. The CDR3 region is CASSVAARGYTF. CDR3 nucleotides: TGTGCCAGCAGCGTAGCTGCGCGGGGCTACACCTTC. The entire variable domain, with the rest obtained from reference TRBV9 and TRBJ1-2, is as follows: DSGVTQTPKHLITATGQRVTLRCSPRSGDLSVYWYQQSLDQGLQFLIQYYNGEERAKGNILERFSAQQFPDLHSELNLSSLELGDSALYFCASSVAARGYTFGSGTRLTVV.

The chain joins TRBV5-1 to TRBJ2-5; 7 nucleotides agree with TRBD1. The germline gives CDR1 SGHRS, CDR2 YFSETQ. This CDR3 has 13 residues. With 7 bases clipped from V and 5 bases from J, the junction kept 8 bases outside the gene matches. CDR3 sequence: CASGSRQGETQYF. CDR3 sequence (DNA): TGCGCCAGCGGTTCCAGACAGGGCGAGACCCAGTACTTC.

The chain joins TRBV15 to TRBJ2-3, with a tentative D call TRBD2 (6 bases). The CDR3 is 13 residues long. V lost 3 bases to trimming and J lost 9 bases, with 13 bases between them. Germline CDR1 and CDR2: LNHNV and YYDKDF (reference sequence). CDR3 coding DNA: TGTGCCACCAGCAGGGAGCGGGCGGAAACGCAGTATTTT. Protein: CATSRERAETQYF.

As concerns this clone: Other DNA sequences in the sample encode the same CDR3. The V and J genes are TRBV5-1 and TRBJ2-3; 10 nucleotides match TRBD2. The CDR3 is 16 amino acids. Germline lookup yields CDR1 SGHRS and CDR2 YFSETQ. Unmatched junction bases numbered 6, after V lost 0 bases and J lost 5 bases. The CDR3 DNA follows: TGCGCCAGCAGCTTGGTTTTAGCGGGGGGCGGAGATACGCAGTATTTT. It codes for CASSLVLAGGGDTQYF.

V gene TRBV11-3 combines with J gene TRBJ2-7, with D unresolved. The CDR3 length is 14 residues. Germline V gene sequence: CDR1 SGHNT, CDR2 YENEEA. The V end was cut by 5 bases, the J end by 0 bases, with 11 bases between. CDR3 residues: CASSPSRLSYEQYF. CDR3 sequence (DNA): TGTGCCAGCAGCCCCTCCCGACTCTCCTACGAGCAGTACTTC.

The chain couples TRBV4-2 to TRBJ2-7, with 7 bases lining up with TRBD1. This CDR3 contains 12 residues. Germline V CDR1 and CDR2: LGHNA, YNFKEQ. The ends lost 6 bases at V and 4 bases at J; junction bases unmatched: 3. The CDR3 region is CASSPRGYEQYF. The CDR3, as DNA: TGTGCCAGCAGTCCCAGGGGGTACGAGCAGTACTTC.

The chain joins TRBV2 to TRBJ2-7; 8 bases map to TRBD1. CDR1 and CDR2 from the germline V gene are SNHLY and FYNNEI. With 4 bases clipped from V and 3 bases from J, the junction kept 8 bases outside the gene matches. The CDR3 loop spans 15 amino acids. The CDR3 DNA follows: TGTGCCAGCAGTGCCTTGGGACAGGACGGCTACGAGCAGTACTTC. Translation gives CASSALGQDGYEQYF.

This chain links TRBV7-3 with TRBJ2-1; 8 positions agree with TRBD2. Losses at the gene ends were 2 bases for V and 6 bases for J; bases not matched to a gene: 6. Germline V gene data show CDR1 as SGHTA and CDR2 as FQGTGA. The CDR3 runs 15 residues. The CDR3 region is CASSLGPAGVNEQFF. Written as DNA, the CDR3 is TGTGCCAGCAGCTTAGGTCCAGCGGGGGTCAATGAGCAGTTCTTC.

In this sample, this clone turned up once. This chain uses TRBV5-1 with TRBJ2-3; the D gene is possibly TRBD2 (6 bases). Germline V gene lookup returns CDR1 SGHRS and CDR2 YFSETQ. The CDR3 has 16 amino acids. V lost 3 bases to trimming and J lost 0 bases, with 14 bases between them. The CDR3 DNA reads TGCGCCAGCAGCTCCGACGGGACTCCTAGCACAGATACGCAGTATTTT. Protein: CASSSDGTPSTDTQYF.

The chain's CDR3 is CSVDPTRGRGETQYF. The CDR3 nucleotides are TGCAGCGTTGACCCTACGAGGGGGCGAGGGGAGACCCAGTACTTC. This chain uses TRBV29-1 with TRBJ2-5, with 7 bases aligning to TRBD1. The V and J ends lost 3 bases and 5 bases, in that order; junction bases with no gene match: 12. The germline CDR1 and CDR2 sequences are SQVTM and ANQGSEA. There are 15 residues in the CDR3.

The chain has TRBV18 and TRBJ2-1; 10 bases align to TRBD1. The V gene end was trimmed by 5 bases and the J gene end by 7 bases; junction bases not matched to a gene: 17. Germline assignment: CDR1 KGHSH and CDR2 LQKENI. The CDR3 spans 18 residues. The CDR3 DNA reads as TGTGCCAGCTCAGCCTTAGCCCCCGGGACAGGGGAGGCTAATGAGCAGTTCTTC. Protein sequence: CASSALAPGTGEANEQFF.

The chain carries TRBV19 and TRBJ1-1; a possible D gene is TRBD1 (6 bases). Germline CDR1 reads LNHDA; CDR2 reads SQIVND (reference sequence). The CDR3 extends over 15 amino acids. The V end lost 3 bases, the J end lost 0 bases, and 11 bases lay between the germline ends. The CDR3 region has the DNA TGTGCCAGTAGTATTGTTCAGGGGATGAACACTGAAGCTTTCTTT. It yields the protein CASSIVQGMNTEAFF.

This clone was seen once. This chain joins TRBV27 and TRBJ2-1; D might be TRBD2 (6 bases). Deletions cut 6 bases from V and 7 bases from J, with 19 bases between. The CDR3 is made up of 15 amino acids. Germline V gene lookup returns CDR1 MNHEY and CDR2 SMNVEV (reference sequence). CDR3 bases: TGTGCCAGCAGGCGAATCCGGGACTTCCTTAATGAGCAGTTCTTC. This codes for CASRRIRDFLNEQFF.

This chain links TRBV6-1 with TRBJ2-3, with 8 bases matching TRBD2. The CDR3 totals 15 residues. Trimming took 3 bases from V and 6 from J; bases not matched to a gene: 8. Germline lookup yields CDR1 MNHNS and CDR2 SASEGT. CDR3 sequence reads: CASSELRAGGDTQYF. The CDR3 DNA sequence: TGTGCCAGCAGTGAGCTTCGGGCGGGGGGTGATACGCAGTATTTT.